This passage covers 8 T cell receptor beta chains from one sample sequenced in a study of early stage breast cancer tumors. Profiled with immunoSEQ multiplex PCR; TCRdb holds only in-frame clones, not every one. The table records about 36,000 clones, roughly 72% of them present only once. The specimen was blood. These TCRs come from a person aged 55 to 75 with breast cancer.

This clone was counted between two and nine times. The chain has TRBV5-6 and TRBJ1-1, with 11 bases that match TRBD1. The germline CDR1 and CDR2 sequences are SGHDT and YYEEEE. The length of the CDR3 is 18 residues. Trimming took 1 base from V and 0 from J; bases not matched to a gene: 8. The CDR3 reads CASSLSWDRGRMNTEAFF. The DNA of the CDR3 is TGTGCCAGCAGCTTGTCTTGGGACAGGGGGAGGATGAACACTGAAGCTTTCTTT.

The chain is built from TRBV7-9 and TRBJ2-1; the D is unclear. V lost 2 bases to trimming and J lost 0 bases, with 8 bases between them. CDR1 and CDR2 from the germline V gene are SEHNR and FQNEAQ (reference sequence). The CDR3 totals 15 residues. The CDR3 nucleotides read TGTGCCAGCAGCTTACTTTCGAGCTCCTACAATGAGCAGTTCTTC. Translating gives CASSLLSSSYNEQFF. Complete variable domain (other parts from reference TRBV7-9 and TRBJ2-1): DTGVSQNPRHKITKRGQNVTFRCDPISEHNRLYWYRQTLGQGPEFLTYFQNEAQLEKSRLLSDRFSAERPKGSFSTLEIQRTEQGDSAMYLCASSLLSSSYNEQFFGPGTRLTVL.

The chain employs TRBV6-5 and TRBJ2-1, with TRBD2 matching 9 bases. CDR1 is MNHEY, CDR2 SVGAGI, per germline. V lost 10 bases to trimming and J lost 2 bases; unmatched junction nucleotides: 3. This CDR3 comprises 13 residues. Here the CDR3 reads CATAGGPYNEQFF. In DNA form, the CDR3 reads TGTGCCACCGCGGGGGGGCCCTACAATGAGCAGTTCTTC.

The chain couples TRBV4-1 to TRBJ2-1; TRBD2 aligns across 8 bases. Losses at the gene ends were 8 bases for V and 2 bases for J; bases not matched to a gene: 2. Germline V gives CDR1 MGHRA, CDR2 YSYEKL. The CDR3 is made up of 13 amino acids. The CDR3 coding sequence is TGCGCCAGCTCGGGGGGGGCCTACAATGAGCAGTTCTTC. Its translation: CASSGGAYNEQFF.

V and J are TRBV5-1 and TRBJ2-5, with TRBD2 matching 10 bases. The CDR3 runs 15 residues. The germline gives CDR1 SGHRS, CDR2 YFSETQ. V lost 1 base and J lost 1; bases outside the gene matches: 1. CDR3 nucleotides: TGCGCCAGCAGCTTGACTAGCGGGGTCCAAGAGACCCAGTACTTC. This translates into CASSLTSGVQETQYF.

There are a few counts of this clone. The V gene is TRBV19, the J gene TRBJ1-5, with D tentatively TRBD1 (5 bases). In germline, CDR1 is LNHDA, CDR2 SQIVND (reference sequence). This CDR3 spans 16 amino acids. V lost 8 bases and J lost 1, with 18 bases in between. The CDR3 loop reads CASQRGGDWSNQPQHF. The CDR3 bases are TGTGCCAGTCAACGGGGGGGGGACTGGAGCAATCAGCCCCAGCATTTT.

J is TRBJ2-1 and V is TRBV4-1, with 8 nucleotides matching TRBD2. Germline V CDR1 and CDR2: MGHRA, YSYEKL. This CDR3 spans 15 amino acids. V trimming: 6 bases; J trimming: 8 bases; junction bases outside the gene matches: 12. DNA of the CDR3: TGCGCCAGCAGGGAGCGGGAGAGTATCGGCGATGAGCAGTTCTTC. Residues: CASRERESIGDEQFF.

On this clone itself: Germline and junction disagree at one end, which may indicate a read error. This chain links TRBV10-2 with TRBJ1-5; D is possibly TRBD1 (6 bases). Germline loops: CDR1 WSHSY, CDR2 SAAADI. The CDR3 is made up of 13 amino acids. The CDR3 protein is CASSPGGQQRQHF. In DNA, the CDR3 is TGCGCCAGCAGTCCCGGGGGGCAACAGCGCCAGCATTTT.